Described below is a single TCR beta chain sequence and its context. Its cognate antigen is unknown. The data were obtained in a study of shared clonotypes between healthy human individuals. Whole-study findings and limits: Sampling covered nothing but blood. Tissue TCR repertoires likely differ from those found in blood. About 5% of naive CD4 clonotypes were shared across four donors. Larger estimated richness was generally recorded for naive subsets relative to memory subsets.

TCRdb keeps only in-frame clones here, not all; method: immunoSEQ multiplex PCR. The data show about 1.5 million clones, approximately 98% seen once. Investigators divided CD4+ cells into CD45RA+ naive and CD45RA-negative memory subsets. V lost 3 bases to trimming and J lost 6 bases, with 12 bases between them. The CDR3 is 13 residues long. CDR1 and CDR2 (germline): MNHNS, SASEGT. This chain joins TRBV6-1 and TRBJ2-7; weak D call: TRBD1 (5 bases). Specimen: naive CD4+ T cells sorted from blood. Subset: CD45RA+ positively selected. This receptor was obtained from a young man in good health. For the CDR3, the DNA is TGTGCCAGCAGTGACGTGACAGTTAGCGAGCAGTACTTC. This gives the protein CASSDVTVSEQYF.